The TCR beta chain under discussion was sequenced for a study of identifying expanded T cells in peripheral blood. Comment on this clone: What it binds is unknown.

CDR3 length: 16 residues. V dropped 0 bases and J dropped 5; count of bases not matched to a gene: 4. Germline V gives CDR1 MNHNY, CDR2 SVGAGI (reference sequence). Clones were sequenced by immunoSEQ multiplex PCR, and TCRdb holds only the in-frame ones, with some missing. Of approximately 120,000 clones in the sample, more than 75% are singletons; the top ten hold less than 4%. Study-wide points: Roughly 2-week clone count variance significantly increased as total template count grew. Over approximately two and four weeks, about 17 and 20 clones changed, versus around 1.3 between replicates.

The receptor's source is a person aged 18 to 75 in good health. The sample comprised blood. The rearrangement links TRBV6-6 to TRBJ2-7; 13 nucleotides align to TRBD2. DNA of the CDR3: TGTGCCAGCAGTTACTCGATACTAGCGGGGGGGCACGAGCAGTACTTC. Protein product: CASSYSILAGGHEQYF.